This T cell receptor beta chain appears in the sequencing data of a study of cytomegalovirus exposure and HLA in healthy donors. CDR1 and CDR2 (germline): MGHDK, SYGVNS. The V end lost 4 bases, the J end lost 5 bases, and 14 bases lay between the germline ends. CDR3 length: 14 residues. Primers: 60 Vbeta forward and 13 Jbeta reverse. Sequenced by immunoSEQ multiplex PCR; TCRdb stores in-frame clones only, minus some. The sample comprises 130,000 or so clones, roughly 73% of which are singletons, and more than 2.5% rests with the top ten. Turning to this clone: Its antigen is undetermined.

General study findings and limits: Cytomegalovirus-associated TCR beta chains were listed, numbering 164. Accurate predictions that matched the HLA-A and HLA-B alleles of most subjects were reportedly made from TCR beta sequences.

This clonotype was sampled from a man in his forties in good health and CMV-seronegative. The source material was PBMCs. The chain combines TRBV25-1 with TRBJ1-1; D perhaps matches TRBD1 (6 bases). The CDR3 coding sequence is TGTGCCAGCAGTGTACAGGGACGGGGTACTGAAGCTTTCTTT. Its protein product is CASSVQGRGTEAFF.